Reported below is one TCR beta chain. In the PCR, 60 Vbeta and 13 Jbeta primers were used. The data were produced by immunoSEQ multiplex PCR, yet TCRdb's version contains in-frame clones alone and is incomplete. The sample has approximately 120,000 clones; roughly 18% are singletons. The sample comes from a study of cytomegalovirus exposure and HLA in healthy donors. Each donor was healthy, and each was a bone marrow donor. This CDR3 comprises 13 residues. V lost 1 base to trimming and J lost 1 base, with 5 bases between them. Germline loops: CDR1 GTSNPN, CDR2 SVGIG (reference sequence). The chain couples TRBV30 to TRBJ2-1; no firm D call. This clonotype originated in a female donor in good health and CMV-seropositive. The sample taken for sequencing was PBMCs. The DNA for the CDR3 is TGTGCCTGGAGTGGAGTTTCCTACAATGAGCAGTTCTTC. Translating gives CAWSGVSYNEQFF. The whole variable domain, filled in from reference TRBV30 and TRBJ2-1, reads SQTIHQWPATLVQPVGSPLSLECTVEGTSNPNLYWYRQAAGRGLQLLFYSVGIGQISSEVPQNLSASRPQDRQFILSSKKLLLSDSGFYLCAWSGVSYNEQFFGPGTRLTVL.